This TCR beta chain was sequenced during a study of blood T cell repertoires in COVID-19. As for the study in general: Samples came from the United States, Italy and Spain, spanning acute and convalescent COVID-19. The analysed material was cDNA or gDNA that came from T cells, B-cell-depleted T cells, or PBMCs.

In the original processing: Cell counts per sample came from amplifying reference gene primers. Sequencing used immunoSEQ multiplex PCR; TCRdb keeps in-frame clones, though not all of them. D and trimming come from the DNA, and the V and J calls and clone size come from that table. The repertoire holds under 350,000 clones, with about four fifths as singletons. The V segment lost 0 bases and the J segment 3 bases; nucleotides outside the gene matches: 10. The V gene's germline CDR1 is MNHNS and CDR2 SASEGT. The CDR3 is 17 amino acids. This receptor was taken from a woman in her forties or fifties who had recovered from COVID-19. What was sequenced was peripheral blood. The chain uses TRBV6-1 and TRBJ1-2, with 7 bases identical to TRBD1. CDR3 nucleotide sequence: TGTGCCAGCAGTGAAGCGATTAGAAGGGGGCCTCACTATGGCTACACCTTC. Protein: CASSEAIRRGPHYGYTF.